A single sample gave rise to the 24 T cell receptor beta chains below, sequenced in a study of cytomegalovirus exposure and HLA in healthy donors. Primers included in the PCR were 60 Vbeta and 13 Jbeta primers. TCRdb keeps only in-frame clones here, not all; method: immunoSEQ multiplex PCR. The data hold around 220,000 clones, with about three quarters observed a single time. The sequencing sample was made of PBMCs. Every receptor here comes from a man in his forties or fifties in good health and CMV-seronegative.

This clone showed up just a few times. The rearrangement links TRBV27 to TRBJ2-3; 10 bases fit TRBD2. CDR3 size: 16 residues. The trim removed 5 bases at V and 7 bases at J, leaving 12 bases unmatched. Germline CDR1 reads MNHEY; CDR2 reads SMNVEV (reference sequence). Here the CDR3 DNA reads TGTGCCAGCAGTGGGGGAGCGGGAGGGTTTCAGAATACGCAGTATTTT. Its translation: CASSGGAGGFQNTQYF.

This chain uses TRBV27 with TRBJ2-7, with a tentative D call TRBD2 (5 bases). CDR3 size: 14 residues. V lost 1 base and J 1 base, leaving 8 bases between the germline ends. Germline V gene lookup returns CDR1 MNHEY and CDR2 SMNVEV (reference sequence). Here the CDR3 DNA reads TGTGCCAGCAGTTTATACGGGATTTCCTACGAGCAGTACTTC. As protein: CASSLYGISYEQYF.

The chain carries TRBV5-6 and TRBJ1-6, with D unclear. Trimming pared 2 bases from V and 4 bases from J, leaving 7 bases between. From germline, CDR1 is SGHDT and CDR2 YYEEEE. There are 14 residues in the CDR3. CDR3 amino acids: CASSFTSYNSPLHF. CDR3 DNA sequence: TGTGCCAGCAGCTTCACGAGTTATAATTCACCCCTCCACTTT.

The CDR3 region has the DNA TGTGCCAGCAGCTTGGCGGTTAGGGCAGGGAACCGCGGGGAGCTGTTTTTT. It specifies CASSLAVRAGNRGELFF. The chain recombines TRBV5-6 with TRBJ2-2, with D tentatively TRBD1 (5 bases). The germline V and J ends were trimmed by 0 bases and 7 bases, with 19 bases remaining between them. Germline-derived CDR1 and CDR2 are SGHDT and YYEEEE. CDR3 length: 17 residues.

Worth noting for this clone: Other DNA sequences in the same sample also yield this CDR3. The V gene is TRBV30, the J gene TRBJ2-1, with TRBD2 matching over 8 bases. V shed 3 bases and J 14 bases; nucleotides not matched to a gene: 12. This CDR3 has 13 amino acids. Germline CDR1 is GTSNPN and CDR2 is SVGIG (reference sequence). For the CDR3, the DNA is TGTGCCTGGAGCGCCCAAAGCGGGAGATCTAAGTTCTTC. The encoded protein is CAWSAQSGRSKFF. Full variable domain (outside the CDR3, taken from reference TRBV30 and TRBJ2-1): SQTIHQWPATLVQPVGSPLSLECTVEGTSNPNLYWYRQAAGRGLQLLFYSVGIGQISSEVPQNLSASRPQDRQFILSSKKLLLSDSGFYLCAWSAQSGRSKFFGPGTRLTVL.

The rearrangement joins TRBV7-8 to TRBJ2-1; maybe TRBD2 (5 bases). In germline, CDR1 is SGHVS, CDR2 FQNEAQ. Trimming removed 2 bases at V and 6 bases at J, with 11 bases between. The CDR3 has 14 residues. CDR3 loop: CASSLLEATNEQFF. In nucleotides, the CDR3 is TGTGCCAGCAGCTTACTGGAGGCTACCAATGAGCAGTTCTTC.

V and J are TRBV11-3 and TRBJ2-1, with D uncertain. The CDR3 contains 16 residues. Trimming left V 5 bases short and J 5 bases short, with 19 bases between. Looked up from germline, CDR1 is SGHNT and CDR2 is YENEEA. CDR3 loop: CASSPNPGLRNNEQFF. The CDR3 DNA reads TGTGCCAGCAGCCCGAACCCCGGTCTGCGGAACAATGAGCAGTTCTTC.

This chain's CDR3 is CASSLVRLGAGGDNNEQFF. The CDR3 coding sequence is TGTGCCAGCAGCTTAGTGCGTCTGGGTGCGGGAGGGGATAACAATGAGCAGTTCTTC. The chain joins TRBV7-6 to TRBJ2-1, with 9 nucleotides matching TRBD2. V lost 1 base to trimming and J lost 5 bases; unmatched junction nucleotides: 15. The CDR3 totals 19 residues. Germline assignment: CDR1 SGHVS and CDR2 FNYEAQ.

This clone came up a few times. The J gene is TRBJ1-5, the V gene TRBV6-5; D unresolved. The germline V gene encodes CDR1 MNHEY and CDR2 SVGAGI. The CDR3 spans 15 residues. Trimming shortened V by 4 bases and J by 4 bases, and 14 bases separated the two germline ends. The CDR3 DNA reads as TGTGCCAGCAGTTTCAGAGGCGGCATGAATCAGCCCCAGCATTTT. This gives the protein CASSFRGGMNQPQHF.

V and J are TRBV6-6 and TRBJ2-3; D possibly corresponds to TRBD2 (5 bases). The V end was cut by 9 bases, the J end by 2 bases, with 9 bases between. The CDR3 consists of 12 residues. Germline V lookup: CDR1 MNHNY, CDR2 SVGAGI (reference sequence). CDR3 in amino acids: CASGGSTDTQYF. The CDR3 coding sequence is TGTGCCAGTGGAGGATCCACAGATACGCAGTATTTT.

V and J are TRBV6-5 and TRBJ1-2; TRBD1 aligns across 8 bases. CDR3 length: 15 amino acids. With 6 bases clipped from V and 4 bases from J, the junction kept 10 bases outside the gene matches. Germline CDR1 reads MNHEY; CDR2 reads SVGAGI. The CDR3 region is CASRSGQGVGYGYTF. CDR3 nucleotides: TGTGCCAGCAGAAGCGGACAGGGAGTTGGCTATGGCTACACCTTC.

The chain couples TRBV7-2 to TRBJ1-2; no firm D call. CDR1 is SGHTA and CDR2 is FQGNSA in the germline V gene. V was shortened by 4 bases and J by 5 bases, with 11 bases between the two germline ends. The CDR3 is 13 residues long. The CDR3: CASSSVVFYGYTF. The CDR3, as DNA: TGTGCCAGCAGCTCAGTTGTGTTTTATGGCTACACCTTC.

V is TRBV6-1 and J is TRBJ2-2, with a tentative D call TRBD1 (6 bases). Germline V CDR1 and CDR2: MNHNS, SASEGT. The V end lost 2 bases, the J end lost 4 bases, and 17 bases lay between the germline ends. This CDR3 spans 17 amino acids. CDR3 sequence reads: CASSERQDSLSTGELFF. CDR3 nucleotides: TGTGCCAGCAGTGAAAGACAGGATTCACTGAGCACCGGGGAGCTGTTTTTT.

A remark on this clone: Distinct nucleotide sequences in the sample also encode this CDR3. The chain is built from TRBV6-1 and TRBJ2-2, with 14 nucleotides matching TRBD2. With V trimmed by 4 bases and J by 2 bases, 12 bases remained unmatched. Germline V gene lookup returns CDR1 MNHNS and CDR2 SASEGT. CDR3 length: 20 residues. Here the CDR3 reads CASSGLPGLAGVFNTGELFF. DNA of the CDR3: TGTGCCAGCAGTGGACTGCCGGGACTAGCGGGGGTCTTCAACACCGGGGAGCTGTTTTTT.

The chain combines TRBV7-8 with TRBJ2-5, with D perhaps TRBD2 (5 bases). Germline V lookup: CDR1 SGHVS, CDR2 FQNEAQ. V lost 2 bases and J lost 11, with 18 bases in between. The CDR3 contains 14 residues. The CDR3 coding sequence is TGTGCCAGCAGCTTATCAACTTGGACTGGGGAGCAGTACTTC. Its translation: CASSLSTWTGEQYF.

Regarding this clone: The junction differs from germline at one of its ends, possibly a read error. The V and J genes are TRBV7-2 and TRBJ2-3; 9 nucleotides line up with TRBD2. The germline gives CDR1 SGHTA, CDR2 FQGNSA. This CDR3 contains 15 residues. CDR3: CASSVAGVGFDTQYF. In DNA form, the CDR3 reads TGTGCCAGCAGCGTAGCGGGAGTAGGTTTTGATACGCAGTATTTT.

This clone has only a few counts. The V and J genes are TRBV7-6 and TRBJ1-2; TRBD1 aligns across 9 bases. J was trimmed by 8 bases and V by 5 bases; bases with no gene match: 3. The CDR3 runs to 12 residues. Looked up from germline, CDR1 is SGHVS and CDR2 is FNYEAQ. This CDR3 reads CASSPQGAGYTF. For the CDR3, the DNA is TGTGCCAGCAGCCCACAGGGGGCGGGCTACACCTTC.

This clone was picked up a small number of times. The rearrangement uses TRBV7-2 and TRBJ2-1; TRBD2 aligns across 11 bases. The trim removed 1 base at V and 6 bases at J, leaving 5 bases unmatched. Germline lookup yields CDR1 SGHTA and CDR2 FQGNSA. The CDR3 is made up of 16 amino acids. The CDR3 DNA follows: TGTGCCAGCAGCTTAGGTCTAGCGGGGGGTCCCAATGAGCAGTTCTTC. Its translation: CASSLGLAGGPNEQFF.

This chain connects TRBV5-1 to TRBJ1-1, with 7 bases aligning to TRBD1. CDR1 SGHRS and CDR2 YFSETQ come from the germline V gene. The J segment lost 4 bases and the V segment lost 6 bases, leaving 18 bases of the junction unmatched. The CDR3 sequence is 17 residues long. The CDR3 nucleotides read TGCGCCAGCACCGGGACAGACGGCCTTGGGGTTAGCACTGAAGCTTTCTTT. Protein product: CASTGTDGLGVSTEAFF.

V is TRBV2 and J is TRBJ2-7, with D unresolved. CDR3 size: 11 residues. V was clipped by 5 bases and J by 4 bases, with 6 bases between them. CDR1 and CDR2 (germline): SNHLY, FYNNEI. The DNA for the CDR3 is TGTGCCAGCAGTCGAGGATACGAGCAGTACTTC. This encodes CASSRGYEQYF. Looking up the rest from reference TRBV2 and TRBJ2-7 gives the full variable domain: EPEVTQTPSHQVTQMGQEVILRCVPISNHLYFYWYRQILGQKVEFLVSFYNNEISEKSEIFDDQFSVERPDGSNFTLKIRSTKLEDSAMYFCASSRGYEQYFGPGTRLTVT.

This clone was recorded a few times. J is TRBJ2-2 and V is TRBV7-3; tentatively, D is TRBD2 (5 bases). Germline loops: CDR1 SGHTA, CDR2 FQGTGA. The CDR3 loop spans 15 amino acids. Trimming removed 1 base at V and 3 bases at J, with 9 bases between. CDR3: CASSLKAGDTGELFF. CDR3 DNA sequence: TGTGCCAGCAGCTTAAAGGCCGGGGACACCGGGGAGCTGTTTTTT. Variable domain in full (rest from reference TRBV7-3 and TRBJ2-2): GAGVSQTPSNKVTEKGKYVELRCDPISGHTALYWYRQSLGQGPEFLIYFQGTGAADDSGLPNDRFFAVRPEGSVSTLKIQRTERGDSAVYLCASSLKAGDTGELFFGEGSRLTVL.

The chain employs TRBV14 and TRBJ2-7; 10 nucleotides match TRBD1. The V segment lost 6 bases and the J segment 1 base; nucleotides outside the gene matches: 6. This CDR3 contains 15 residues. CDR1 is SGHDN, CDR2 FVKESK, per germline. The CDR3 DNA is TGTGCCAGCAGTCTGGGGACAGGGGCTTCCTACGAGCAGTACTTC. This translates into CASSLGTGASYEQYF.

The V call is TRBV4-2, the J call TRBJ2-2, with TRBD1 as a possible D gene (5 bases). V was trimmed by 2 bases and J by 6 bases, leaving 10 bases between them. The CDR3 loop spans 14 amino acids. Germline CDR1 LGHNA, CDR2 YNFKEQ. The DNA of the CDR3 is TGTGCCAGCAGCCAATCCTCAGGGCCCGGGGAGCTGTTTTTT. It specifies CASSQSSGPGELFF.

V usage is TRBV12-5 and J usage is TRBJ2-3; 12 bases match TRBD2. The CDR3 consists of 17 residues. Germline CDR1 is LGHNT and CDR2 is FRNRAP. After removal of 2 bases from V and 2 bases from J, the junction contained 5 bases not matched to a gene. The CDR3 nucleotides are TGTGCTAGTGGTTTGACTAGCGGGGGGCTCTTCACAGATACGCAGTATTTT. Residues: CASGLTSGGLFTDTQYF.